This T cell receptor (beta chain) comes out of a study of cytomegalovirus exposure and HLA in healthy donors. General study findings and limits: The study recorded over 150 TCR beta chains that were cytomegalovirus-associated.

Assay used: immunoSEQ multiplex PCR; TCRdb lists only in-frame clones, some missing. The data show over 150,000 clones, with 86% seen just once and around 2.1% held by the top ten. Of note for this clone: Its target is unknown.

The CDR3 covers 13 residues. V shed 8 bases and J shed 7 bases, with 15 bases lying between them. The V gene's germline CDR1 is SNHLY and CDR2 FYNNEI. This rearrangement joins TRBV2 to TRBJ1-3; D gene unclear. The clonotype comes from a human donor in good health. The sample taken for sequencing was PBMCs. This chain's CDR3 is CASRSGYQNTIYF. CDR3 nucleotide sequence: TGTGCCAGCCGGTCGGGATACCAGAACACCATATATTTT.